This TCR beta chain was obtained from a study of immune evolution from preneoplasia to lung adenocarcinoma. Background on the study: HLA loss of heterozygosity: about 7% AIS, more than 14% MIA, about 35% ADC, none AAH.

A few counts support this clone. V lost 5 bases and J 2 bases, leaving 9 bases between the germline ends. Germline CDR1 reads SNHLY; CDR2 reads FYNNEI. The CDR3 consists of 13 residues. Between about 2014 and 2018, patients underwent resection in Japan or China. Two lung cancer pathologists independently confirmed each histologic diagnosis. Repertoires were generated with immunoSEQ multiplex PCR, while TCRdb's copy carries only in-frame clones and drops some. Counted here are around 25,000 clones, roughly 70% occurring once; the ten biggest clones make up under 7%. This sequence originates from a person aged 60 to 70 with invasive lung adenocarcinoma. Some clones in this sample may be carry-over from other donors' samples. Sequencing was carried out using FFPE invasive lung adenocarcinoma tissue. The rearrangement joins TRBV2 to TRBJ2-5, with unresolved D. Here the CDR3 reads CASSYVEQETQYF. In nucleotides, the CDR3 is TGTGCCAGCAGTTATGTGGAGCAAGAGACCCAGTACTTC.